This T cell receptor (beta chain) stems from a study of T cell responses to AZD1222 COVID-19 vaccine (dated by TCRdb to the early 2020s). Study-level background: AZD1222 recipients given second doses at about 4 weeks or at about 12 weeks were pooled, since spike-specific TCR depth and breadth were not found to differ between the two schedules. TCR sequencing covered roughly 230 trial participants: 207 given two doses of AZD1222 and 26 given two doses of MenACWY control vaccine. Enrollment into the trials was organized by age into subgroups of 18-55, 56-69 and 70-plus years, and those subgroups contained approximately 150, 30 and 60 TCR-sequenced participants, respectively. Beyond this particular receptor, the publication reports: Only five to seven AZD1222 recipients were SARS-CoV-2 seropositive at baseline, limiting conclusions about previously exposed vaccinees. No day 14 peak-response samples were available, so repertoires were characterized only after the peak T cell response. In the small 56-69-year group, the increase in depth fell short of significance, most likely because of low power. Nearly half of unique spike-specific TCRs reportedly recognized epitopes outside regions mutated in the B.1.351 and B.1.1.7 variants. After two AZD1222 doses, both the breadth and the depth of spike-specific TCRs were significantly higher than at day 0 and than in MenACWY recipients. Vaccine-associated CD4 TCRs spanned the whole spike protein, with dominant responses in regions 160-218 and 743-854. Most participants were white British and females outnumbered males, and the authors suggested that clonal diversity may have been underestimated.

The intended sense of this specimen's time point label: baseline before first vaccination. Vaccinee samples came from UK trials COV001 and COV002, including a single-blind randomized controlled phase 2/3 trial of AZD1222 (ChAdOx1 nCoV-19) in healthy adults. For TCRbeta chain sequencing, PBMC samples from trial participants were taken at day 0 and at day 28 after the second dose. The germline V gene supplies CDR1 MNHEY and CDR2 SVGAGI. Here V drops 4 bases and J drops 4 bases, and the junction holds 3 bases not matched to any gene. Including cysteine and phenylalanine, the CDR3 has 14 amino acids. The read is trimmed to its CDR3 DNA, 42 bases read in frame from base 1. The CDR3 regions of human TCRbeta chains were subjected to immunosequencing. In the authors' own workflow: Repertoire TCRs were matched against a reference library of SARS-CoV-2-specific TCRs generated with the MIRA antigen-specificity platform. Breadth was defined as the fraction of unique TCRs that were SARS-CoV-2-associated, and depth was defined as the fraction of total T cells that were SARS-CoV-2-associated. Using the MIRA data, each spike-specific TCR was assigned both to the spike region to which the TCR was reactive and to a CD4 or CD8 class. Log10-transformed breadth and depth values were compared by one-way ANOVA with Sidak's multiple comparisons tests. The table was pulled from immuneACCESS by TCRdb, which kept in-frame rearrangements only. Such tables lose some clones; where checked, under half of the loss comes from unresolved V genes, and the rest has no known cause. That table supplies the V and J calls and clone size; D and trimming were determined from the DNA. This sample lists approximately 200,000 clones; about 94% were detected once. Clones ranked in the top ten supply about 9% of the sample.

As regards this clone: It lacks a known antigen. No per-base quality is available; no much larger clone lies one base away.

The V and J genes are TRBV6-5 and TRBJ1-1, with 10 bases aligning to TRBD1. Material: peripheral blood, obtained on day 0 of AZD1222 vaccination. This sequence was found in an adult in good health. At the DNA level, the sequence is TGTGCCAGCAGTTTAGACAGGGGGCTCACTGAAGCTTTCTTT. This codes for CASSLDRGLTEAFF.